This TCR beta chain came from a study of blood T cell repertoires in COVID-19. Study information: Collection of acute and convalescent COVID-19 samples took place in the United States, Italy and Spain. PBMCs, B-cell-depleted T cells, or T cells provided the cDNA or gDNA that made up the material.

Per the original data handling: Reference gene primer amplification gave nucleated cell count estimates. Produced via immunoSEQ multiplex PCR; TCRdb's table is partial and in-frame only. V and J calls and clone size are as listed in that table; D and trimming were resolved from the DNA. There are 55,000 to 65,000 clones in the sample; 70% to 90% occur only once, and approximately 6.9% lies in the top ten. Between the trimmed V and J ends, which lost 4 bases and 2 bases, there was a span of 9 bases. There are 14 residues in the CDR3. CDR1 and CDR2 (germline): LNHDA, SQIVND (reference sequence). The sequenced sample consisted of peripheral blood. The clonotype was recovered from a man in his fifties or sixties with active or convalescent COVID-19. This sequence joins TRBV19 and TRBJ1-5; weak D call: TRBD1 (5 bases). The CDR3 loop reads CASSTDRRNQPQHF. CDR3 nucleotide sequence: TGTGCCAGTAGTACCGACAGACGCAATCAGCCCCAGCATTTT.